This T cell receptor beta chain was documented in a study of ipilimumab plus nivolumab after autologous stem cell transplantation. On the study more broadly: A median of about 8 nivolumab and 5 ipilimumab doses were given.

Study observations and caveats: Authors suggest TCR repertoire, Treg phenotype and gut microbiota support further study.

TCRdb's copy holds only in-frame clones and misses some; the assay was immunoSEQ multiplex PCR. The sample consists of tens of thousands of clones, under 85% of them appearing once. As to this clone: The antigen is unknown.

Germline CDR1 MNHNS, CDR2 SASEGT. Trimming stripped 7 bases from V and 0 bases from J, with 12 bases between. The CDR3 is 15 amino acids. V and J are TRBV6-1 and TRBJ2-2, with D possibly called TRBD1 or TRBD2 (7 bases each). The sequencing here drew on PBMCs, taken in a trial of ipilimumab plus nivolumab as post-transplant consolidation. The receptor was isolated from a male donor with diffuse large B-cell lymphoma. For the CDR3, the DNA is TGTGCCAGCATCTCAGGGGGGGCGAACACCGGGGAGCTGTTTTTT. It is translated as CASISGGANTGELFF.